The TCR beta chain under discussion was sequenced for a study of beta chain features in type 1 diabetes. Findings and caveats of the study: A greater similarity of naive, central memory and Treg TCRB repertoires was seen among patients than among healthy donors. For type 1 diabetes patients, VDJ junctions showed fewer insertions and more deletions.

Worth noting for this clone: Its antigen is not identified.

As every portion of the isolated RNA was reverse transcribed, the sequencing read expressed TCRB transcripts. The table came from immunoSEQ multiplex PCR; TCRdb's copy has only in-frame clones and leaves some out. This table has 250,000 to 300,000 clones, around 7.8% appearing once. Purities over 95% were achieved in all sorted populations. This receptor was identified in a woman aged 18-29 years in good health. Sequencing was performed on central memory CD4+ T cells from blood.

The DNA of the CDR3 is TGTGCCAGCTCCCCTGGGGCGGCACAAGAGACCCAGTACTTC. Its translation is CASSPGAAQETQYF. V gene TRBV18 combines with J gene TRBJ2-5, with D possibly TRBD1 on 5 matching bases. The CDR3 spans 14 residues. CDR1 is KGHSH and CDR2 is LQKENI in the germline V gene. V lost 6 bases to trimming and J lost 2 bases, with 13 bases between them.